Shown below are 27 T cell receptor beta chains from a single sample sequenced in a study of cytomegalovirus exposure and HLA in healthy donors. The PCR had 60 Vbeta and 13 Jbeta primers. TCRdb's copy holds only in-frame clones and misses some; the assay was immunoSEQ multiplex PCR. The table records 200,000 to 250,000 clones, around 76% of them present only once. The specimen was PBMCs. The receptors derive from a man aged 18 to 29 in good health and CMV-seronegative.

This chain connects TRBV19 to TRBJ1-1, with D possibly TRBD1 on 6 matching bases. The CDR3 spans 12 residues. Trimming cost V 3 bases and J 5 bases, with 7 bases left between them. The germline CDR1 and CDR2 sequences are LNHDA and SQIVND (reference sequence). The CDR3 spells CASSIRGTEAFF. The CDR3 nucleotides read TGTGCCAGTAGTATCAGGGGTACTGAAGCTTTCTTT.

This clone has just a few counts. This chain joins TRBV20-1 and TRBJ1-2, with D possibly being TRBD1 (5 bases). Trimming cost V 4 bases and J 2 bases, with 5 bases left between them. CDR3 size: 11 residues. Germline loops: CDR1 DFQATT, CDR2 SNEGSKA (reference sequence). CDR3 amino acids: CSANRNYGYTF. The DNA for the CDR3 is TGCAGTGCTAACAGGAACTATGGCTACACCTTC.

J is TRBJ2-1 and V is TRBV28; the match to TRBD1 covers 8 bases. Per the germline V gene, CDR1 is MDHEN and CDR2 is SYDVKM. The CDR3 contains 15 residues. V was pared by 6 bases and J by 0 bases, with 4 bases of the junction left unmatched. CDR3 residues: CASRPDRGSYNEQFF. CDR3 DNA sequence: TGTGCCAGCAGGCCAGACAGGGGCTCCTACAATGAGCAGTTCTTC.

This sequence joins TRBV6-1 and TRBJ2-1; D unresolved. The CDR3 is made up of 14 amino acids. Germline loops: CDR1 MNHNS, CDR2 SASEGT. Trimming left V 7 bases short and J 1 base short, with 11 bases between. CDR3 nucleotide sequence: TGTGCCAGCACCGCCGGGTGGTCCTACAATGAGCAGTTCTTC. Translation: CASTAGWSYNEQFF.

This clone is a singleton in its sample. The CDR3: CASSLRQSTDTQYF. Written as DNA, the CDR3 is TGTGCCAGCAGCCTTCGACAGTCCACAGATACGCAGTATTTT. The genes are TRBV7-6 and TRBJ2-3; D is perhaps TRBD1 (5 bases). The CDR3 totals 14 residues. Per the germline V gene, CDR1 is SGHVS and CDR2 is FNYEAQ. Trimming removed 5 bases at V and 2 bases at J, with 11 bases between.

This clone has just a few counts. The rearrangement links TRBV7-9 to TRBJ2-3, with D possibly being TRBD2 (5 bases). The CDR3 runs to 14 residues. Trimming cost V 1 base and J 1 base, with 6 bases left between them. Germline-derived CDR1 and CDR2 are SEHNR and FQNEAQ (reference sequence). CDR3 sequence reads: CASSLDSGTDTQYF. CDR3 nucleotide sequence: TGTGCCAGCAGCTTAGATAGCGGCACAGATACGCAGTATTTT. The whole variable domain, remainder taken from reference TRBV7-9 and TRBJ2-3, is DTGVSQNPRHKITKRGQNVTFRCDPISEHNRLYWYRQTLGQGPEFLTYFQNEAQLEKSRLLSDRFSAERPKGSFSTLEIQRTEQGDSAMYLCASSLDSGTDTQYFGPGTRLTVL.

V gene TRBV29-1 combines with J gene TRBJ1-6, with D perhaps matching TRBD1 (5 bases). Germline CDR1 SQVTM, CDR2 ANQGSEA. This CDR3 is built from 15 residues. V gave up 7 bases and J gave up 0 bases, with 13 bases separating them. CDR3 residues: CSAKTDSSYNSPLHF. CDR3 bases: TGCAGCGCTAAGACAGATTCCTCCTATAATTCACCCCTCCACTTT. Based on the CDR3 plus reference TRBV29-1 and TRBJ1-6, the full variable domain is SAVISQKPSRDICQRGTSLTIQCQVDSQVTMMFWYRQQPGQSLTLIATANQGSEATYESGFVIDKFPISRPNLTFSTLTVSNMSPEDSSIYLCSAKTDSSYNSPLHFGNGTRLTVT.

This clone has more than one count but fewer than ten. CDR3 protein: CASSRTGGGNTIYF. The CDR3 nucleotides read TGTGCCAGCAGTCGGACAGGGGGGGGAAACACCATATATTTT. The chain couples TRBV6-1 to TRBJ1-3; 10 nucleotides align to TRBD1. The germline V gene has CDR1 MNHNS and CDR2 SASEGT. V dropped 5 bases and J dropped 4; count of bases not matched to a gene: 2. CDR3 length: 14 residues.

The J gene is TRBJ1-1, the V gene TRBV29-1, with a weak D call TRBD1 (5 bases). The germline CDR1 and CDR2 sequences are SQVTM and ANQGSEA. This CDR3 spans 14 amino acids. V was pared by 2 bases and J by 4 bases, with 14 bases between. CDR3 in DNA: TGCAGCGTTGAAATAGGGGCCTCTGGCACTGAAGCTTTCTTT. It translates to CSVEIGASGTEAFF.

Only a few counts were recorded for this clone. V is TRBV18 and J is TRBJ2-5; D gene unclear. The CDR3 covers 14 residues. The V and J ends lost 1 base and 1 base respectively, with 7 bases between them. Germline V gives CDR1 KGHSH, CDR2 LQKENI. CDR3 region: CASSPRRGQETQYF. The CDR3 DNA is TGTGCCAGCTCACCACGGCGCGGCCAAGAGACCCAGTACTTC.

This chain links TRBV9 with TRBJ1-4, with D tentatively TRBD1 (5 bases). Trimming pared 0 bases from V and 4 bases from J, leaving 16 bases between. This CDR3 has 17 residues. Looked up from germline, CDR1 is SGDLS and CDR2 is YYNGEE. The CDR3 region is CASSVGGAQGFNEKLFF. CDR3 coding DNA: TGTGCCAGCAGCGTAGGGGGCGCGCAGGGTTTTAATGAAAAACTGTTTTTT.

This chain links TRBV5-1 with TRBJ2-7; 8 bases fit TRBD2. Trimming removed 4 bases from V and 2 bases from J; junction bases left unmatched: 11. CDR1 is SGHRS and CDR2 is YFSETQ in the germline V gene. The CDR3 loop spans 16 amino acids. Written as DNA, the CDR3 is TGCGCCAGCAGCGGAACTAGCGGCCGAAGGGCCTACGAGCAGTACTTC. As protein: CASSGTSGRRAYEQYF.

The gene calls are TRBV9 and TRBJ2-7; 14 bases fit TRBD2. Germline values: CDR1 SGDLS, CDR2 YYNGEE. The junction had 10 bases not matched to a gene; V was cut back by 4 bases and J by 7 bases. This CDR3 contains 16 residues. The CDR3, as DNA: TGTGCCAGCAGCTCCGGGACTAGCGGGAGATTGGGTGAGCAGTACTTC. This gives the protein CASSSGTSGRLGEQYF.

This chain uses TRBV7-3 with TRBJ2-6; D is perhaps TRBD1 (5 bases). This CDR3 has 17 residues. Germline V CDR1 and CDR2: SGHTA, FQGTGA. The V gene lost 4 bases and the J gene lost 0 bases, with 13 bases spanning the gap. The CDR3 nucleotides are TGTGCCAGCAGCTATAGAACAGGCCGCTCTGGGGCCAACGTCCTGACTTTC. Its translation is CASSYRTGRSGANVLTF. The full variable domain, with the rest looked up from reference TRBV7-3 and TRBJ2-6, is GAGVSQTPSNKVTEKGKYVELRCDPISGHTALYWYRQSLGQGPEFLIYFQGTGAADDSGLPNDRFFAVRPEGSVSTLKIQRTERGDSAVYLCASSYRTGRSGANVLTFGAGSRLTVL.

This clone has only a few counts. This sequence joins TRBV4-2 and TRBJ2-7, with a possible D match to TRBD2 (5 bases). This CDR3 comprises 14 residues. The V and J ends lost 3 bases and 4 bases respectively, with 13 bases between them. Germline lookup yields CDR1 LGHNA and CDR2 YNFKEQ. This chain's CDR3 is CASSHARAVYEQYF. The DNA of the CDR3 is TGTGCCAGCAGCCACGCGAGGGCCGTATACGAGCAGTACTTC.

This rearrangement joins TRBV2 to TRBJ2-1; no clear D gene. V was cut by 7 bases and J by 0 bases, with 13 bases left in between. In germline, CDR1 is SNHLY, CDR2 FYNNEI. The CDR3 length is 15 residues. The CDR3 DNA sequence: TGTGCCAGCAAGACCGGTTACAGCTCCTACAATGAGCAGTTCTTC. Residues: CASKTGYSSYNEQFF.

This clone has a handful of counts. The V call is TRBV2, the J call TRBJ2-1; 9 bases agree with TRBD2. Germline V CDR1 and CDR2: SNHLY, FYNNEI. CDR3 length: 15 residues. V gave up 7 bases and J gave up 6 bases; unmatched junction bases: 10. CDR3 protein: CASTEEGLASNEQFF. DNA of the CDR3: TGTGCCAGCACCGAGGAGGGACTAGCATCCAATGAGCAGTTCTTC.

V usage is TRBV4-1 and J usage is TRBJ2-1, with 16 bases lining up with TRBD2. Germline V gene lookup returns CDR1 MGHRA and CDR2 YSYEKL. V lost 3 bases to trimming and J lost 9 bases; unmatched junction nucleotides: 8. The CDR3 contains 17 residues. The CDR3 DNA sequence: TGCGCCAGCAGCCAGGCCCGCGGGACTAGCGGGAGGGGTGAGCAGTTCTTC. Encoded protein: CASSQARGTSGRGEQFF.

This clone was seen more than once but under ten times. The chain recombines TRBV14 with TRBJ2-7; 9 nucleotides match TRBD1. The germline V gene encodes CDR1 SGHDN and CDR2 FVKESK. This CDR3 is built from 16 residues. V gave up 2 bases and J gave up 2 bases; unmatched junction bases: 7. In DNA, the CDR3 is TGTGCCAGCAGCCAACTACAGGGGGCACCTCCCTACGAGCAGTACTTC. Protein: CASSQLQGAPPYEQYF.

This clone was seen more than once but under ten times. CDR3 amino acids: CASSRVLGVNQPQHF. The CDR3 DNA reads TGTGCCAGCAGCCGTGTACTGGGAGTCAATCAGCCCCAGCATTTT. J is TRBJ1-5 and V is TRBV7-9; D is unclear. CDR3 length: 15 amino acids. The V gene lost 5 bases and the J gene lost 3 bases, with 14 bases spanning the gap. In germline, CDR1 is SEHNR, CDR2 FQNEAQ (reference sequence).

As to this clone: The sample holds other DNA sequences that translate to the same CDR3. J is TRBJ2-3 and V is TRBV11-2, with D uncertain. Germline values: CDR1 SGHAT, CDR2 FQNNGV. The CDR3 runs 15 residues. Trimming pared 5 bases from V and 0 bases from J, leaving 12 bases between. The CDR3 DNA follows: TGTGCCAGCAGCCCCCAATCGGTCAGCACAGATACGCAGTATTTT. It specifies CASSPQSVSTDTQYF.

This chain links TRBV7-9 with TRBJ1-1; D may be TRBD1 (5 bases). The CDR3 sequence is 14 residues long. Looked up from germline, CDR1 is SEHNR and CDR2 is FQNEAQ (reference sequence). The V end was cut by 6 bases, the J end by 0 bases, with 11 bases between. As DNA, the CDR3 is TGTGCCAGCAGTCCCCCCAGGGTGAACACTGAAGCTTTCTTT. This gives the protein CASSPPRVNTEAFF. The variable domain in full, completed from reference TRBV7-9 and TRBJ1-1, reads DTGVSQNPRHKITKRGQNVTFRCDPISEHNRLYWYRQTLGQGPEFLTYFQNEAQLEKSRLLSDRFSAERPKGSFSTLEIQRTEQGDSAMYLCASSPPRVNTEAFFGQGTRLTVV.

The chain combines TRBV5-4 with TRBJ2-5, with D perhaps TRBD1 (5 bases). Trimming shortened V by 2 bases and J by 7 bases, and 21 bases separated the two germline ends. CDR1 is SGHNT and CDR2 is YYREEE in the germline V gene (reference sequence). The CDR3 spans 16 residues. The CDR3 protein is CASSFGNSRATGTQYF. The CDR3 DNA sequence: TGTGCCAGCAGCTTTGGGAACTCCAGGGCTACGGGGACCCAGTACTTC.

The rearrangement uses TRBV5-1 and TRBJ2-1; D may be TRBD2 (6 bases). The CDR3 consists of 15 residues. Germline CDR1 is SGHRS and CDR2 is YFSETQ. Trimming shortened V by 1 base and J by 6 bases, and 14 bases separated the two germline ends. The CDR3: CASSLSQRVSNEQFF. Here the CDR3 DNA reads TGCGCCAGCAGCTTGTCCCAGCGGGTTTCCAATGAGCAGTTCTTC.

The gene calls are TRBV30 and TRBJ2-1; TRBD2 is a possible D gene (6 bases). The ends were cut back, 1 base at V and 6 bases at J, with 13 bases in the middle. This CDR3 is 14 amino acids long. CDR1 and CDR2 from the germline V gene are GTSNPN and SVGIG (reference sequence). This CDR3 reads CAWSASSGSNEQFF. The CDR3 region has the DNA TGTGCCTGGAGTGCTAGTAGCGGTTCCAATGAGCAGTTCTTC.

The chain employs TRBV19 and TRBJ1-2, with 7 bases that match TRBD1. The CDR3 runs 17 residues. Per the germline V gene, CDR1 is LNHDA and CDR2 is SQIVND (reference sequence). Trimming cost V 5 bases and J 0 bases; bases outside gene matches: 12. The CDR3 protein is CASSFNHAGTANYGYTF. The CDR3 DNA reads TGTGCCAGTAGTTTTAACCACGCCGGGACAGCTAACTATGGCTACACCTTC.

The V gene is TRBV27, the J gene TRBJ1-5; D may be TRBD1 (5 bases). Trimming took off 1 base at V and 4 bases at J, with 14 bases between the two ends. The germline V gene encodes CDR1 MNHEY and CDR2 SMNVEV (reference sequence). This CDR3 is 16 amino acids long. The CDR3 nucleotides are TGTGCCAGCAGTTTATACCCGCGGGGGGGAAATCAGCCCCAGCATTTT. Translating it yields CASSLYPRGGNQPQHF.